This T cell receptor (beta chain) was sequenced in a study of response to subunit inactivated influenza vaccine. General study points: Seasonal influenza vaccination, on each occasion, was suggested by the authors to recruit few new T cells.

V lost 2 bases and J 4 bases, leaving 20 bases between the germline ends. The length of the CDR3 is 18 residues. One entry per CDR3 protein results from TCRdb running MiXCR on the RT-PCR reads. Of fewer than 800,000 distinct CDR3 sequences listed, approximately 15% were seen once; the top ten hold approximately 10%. Comment on this clonotype: The antigen is undetermined.

The specimen comprised PBMCs from blood, sampled less than 13 days after vaccination. The receptor was derived from a man in his forties or fifties who received an inactivated influenza vaccine. The chain combines TRBV12-3 or TRBV12-4 with TRBJ1-4; possibly TRBD1 for D (5 bases). The CDR3 DNA follows: TGTGCCAGCAGTTTATCCCCCCACCTTGGGGGAATTAATGAAAAACTGTTTTTT. This codes for CASSLSPHLGGINEKLFF.